Included here is one T cell receptor beta chain sequence, with context. Its cognate antigen is unknown. This sample was included in a study of T cells after yellow fever vaccination. General study points: Although the secondary response was weaker, it peaked faster, at day 5 versus 15. The bulk population could contribute abundant contaminating clonotypes to FACS-sorted repertoires. Clonotype sharing between CD4 and CD8 compartments was small. Subsequent to the booster, the majority of primary-vaccination clones reappeared (roughly 96% CD4, 88% CD8).

Looked up from germline, CDR1 is SEHNR and CDR2 is FQNEAQ (reference sequence). Deletions cut 5 bases from V and 0 bases from J, with 14 bases between. The CDR3 length is 16 residues. TCRdb passed the 5' RACE reads through MiXCR, listing each CDR3 protein once. The table shows 620,000 or so distinct CDR3 sequences, with approximately 13% occurring only once. The input for sequencing was PBMCs, taken on the day of the yellow fever booster vaccination. The receptor comes from a man aged 25 to 40 who received the YFV17D yellow fever vaccine. The V call is TRBV7-9, the J call TRBJ2-1, with a weak D call TRBD2 (5 bases). The CDR3: CASSRFAGSSYNEQFF. Written as DNA, the CDR3 is TGTGCCAGCAGCCGATTCGCGGGTAGCTCCTACAATGAGCAGTTCTTC. Supplemented by reference TRBV7-9 and TRBJ2-1, the full variable domain reads DTGVSQNPRHKITKRGQNVTFRCDPISEHNRLYWYRQTLGQGPEFLTYFQNEAQLEKSRLLSDRFSAERPKGSFSTLEIQRTEQGDSAMYLCASSRFAGSSYNEQFFGPGTRLTVL.